This TCR beta chain was identified during a study of T cell repertoires in cytomegalovirus infection. Study-wide context: HLA-B-restricted CMV epitopes that are well studied were used alongside recently identified HLA-C-restricted ones. From public TCR beta signatures came an indication of both CMV infection and matching HLA type.

This clonotype occurred a few times. The antigen is not known. Each CDR3 protein is one row after TCRdb ran MiXCR on the reads. The sample gives about 130,000 distinct CDR3 sequences, more than 30% of which show up once; 58% is in the top ten. General observations from the study: Summed frequency of public TCR beta families distinguished CMV carriers with the relevant HLA. Across the ex vivo response, the dominant clonotypes were HLA-C-restricted CMV-specific TCR beta clonotypes.

The source is a human donor in good health (CMV status not recorded). Some clones in this sample may be carry-over from other donors' samples. Sequencing was performed on CD8+ T cells from cultured PBMCs, taken from culture after CMV antigen stimulation.

The CDR3 loop reads CASSSGIGASYGYTF. The CDR3 DNA reads as TGTGCCAGCAGTTCTGGCATCGGGGCCAGCTATGGCTACACCTTC. The chain has TRBV27 and TRBJ1-2, with D possibly TRBD1 on 5 matching bases. The CDR3 contains 15 residues. Between the trimmed V and J ends, which lost 4 bases and 4 bases, there was a span of 16 bases. Germline V CDR1 and CDR2: MNHEY, SMNVEV (reference sequence).